A single sample is the source of the 15 T cell receptor beta chains below, sequenced in a study of blood T cell repertoires in COVID-19. Sequencing was performed with immunoSEQ multiplex PCR; in TCRdb, only in-frame clones are kept and a portion is missing. This table holds about 75,000 clones, around 74% found once. Sequences were obtained from peripheral blood. The receptors come from a woman aged 80 or over with active or convalescent COVID-19.

The rearrangement joins TRBV28 to TRBJ2-5; 7 bases agree with TRBD2. Germline CDR1 reads MDHEN; CDR2 reads SYDVKM. V lost 0 bases to trimming and J lost 5 bases; unmatched junction nucleotides: 3. The CDR3 runs to 14 residues. The CDR3 protein is CASSLWTSRETQYF. The CDR3 DNA follows: TGTGCCAGCAGTTTATGGACTAGCAGGGAGACCCAGTACTTC.

V is TRBV27 and J is TRBJ2-3; the match to TRBD2 covers 8 bases. This CDR3 has 15 amino acids. The germline gives CDR1 MNHEY, CDR2 SMNVEV (reference sequence). The V gene end was trimmed by 2 bases and the J gene end by 1 base; junction bases not matched to a gene: 2. The CDR3 reads CASSLLRGGTDTQYF. CDR3 sequence (DNA): TGTGCCAGCAGTTTACTGCGGGGGGGCACAGATACGCAGTATTTT.

This clone came up once. The V and J genes are TRBV9 and TRBJ2-2; D possibly corresponds to TRBD2 (5 bases). CDR3 length: 16 amino acids. In germline, CDR1 is SGDLS, CDR2 YYNGEE. V was trimmed by 0 bases and J by 1 base, leaving 10 bases between them. DNA for the CDR3: TGTGCCAGCAGCGTAGAAGTCGGGATGAACACCGGGGAGCTGTTTTTT. Its translation: CASSVEVGMNTGELFF.

V is TRBV30 and J is TRBJ1-1, with TRBD1 identical over 12 bases. This CDR3 has 15 amino acids. Germline-derived CDR1 and CDR2 are GTSNPN and SVGIG (reference sequence). Trimming removed 5 bases from V and 11 bases from J; junction bases left unmatched: 15. CDR3 sequence: CAWHGTGGRNLKAFF. DNA of the CDR3: TGTGCCTGGCATGGGACAGGGGGCCGGAATCTTAAGGCTTTCTTT.

This rearrangement joins TRBV4-1 to TRBJ1-1; 7 bases line up with TRBD1. CDR3 length: 13 residues. Germline CDR1 MGHRA, CDR2 YSYEKL. J gave up 8 bases and V 1 base, and 4 bases lay outside the gene matches. CDR3 protein: CASSQGQGWEAFF. Written as DNA, the CDR3 is TGCGCCAGCAGCCAAGGACAGGGATGGGAAGCTTTCTTT.

For the CDR3, the DNA is TGTGCCAGCAAAGGACTAGCGGGATTCTACGAGCAGTACTTC. Translated, it gives CASKGLAGFYEQYF. This chain uses TRBV28 with TRBJ2-7, with TRBD2 matching over 12 bases. The V segment lost 7 bases and the J segment 3 bases; nucleotides outside the gene matches: 4. This CDR3 region has 14 residues. Germline V gene lookup returns CDR1 MDHEN and CDR2 SYDVKM.

The V call is TRBV7-9, the J call TRBJ2-5; 10 bases map to TRBD1. Germline CDR1 is SEHNR and CDR2 is FQNEAQ (reference sequence). The trim removed 4 bases at V and 4 bases at J, leaving 6 bases unmatched. This CDR3 contains 15 residues. CDR3 residues: CASSSTRDRGETQYF. The CDR3 DNA reads as TGTGCCAGCAGCTCGACAAGGGACAGGGGAGAGACCCAGTACTTC.

This chain joins TRBV7-3 and TRBJ1-6; no firm D call. Germline loops: CDR1 SGHTA, CDR2 FQGTGA. CDR3 size: 13 residues. V dropped 4 bases and J dropped 9 bases, with 10 bases sitting between them. CDR3 sequence (DNA): TGTGCCAGCAGCTCTATAGTGAGTTCACCCCTCCACTTT. It codes for CASSSIVSSPLHF.

The V call is TRBV3-1 (or the pseudogene TRBV3-2), the J call TRBJ2-2, with 9 bases fitting TRBD2. CDR1 is LGHDT and CDR2 is YNNKEL in the germline V gene (reference sequence). The V segment lost 0 bases and the J segment 0 bases; nucleotides outside the gene matches: 5. CDR3 length: 18 residues. The CDR3 coding sequence is TGTGCCAGCAGCCAAGAAACGAGCGGGGGGACGAACACCGGGGAGCTGTTTTTT. Translated, it gives CASSQETSGGTNTGELFF.

The J gene is TRBJ1-1, the V gene TRBV15; perhaps TRBD1 as D (6 bases). The CDR3 length is 12 residues. V was pared by 8 bases and J by 1 base, with 8 bases between. The V gene's germline CDR1 is LNHNV and CDR2 YYDKDF (reference sequence). CDR3: CATATGNTEAFF. CDR3 in DNA: TGTGCCACCGCGACAGGGAACACTGAAGCTTTCTTT. Full variable domain (remainder filled in from reference TRBV15 and TRBJ1-1): DAMVIQNPRYQVTQFGKPVTLSCSQTLNHNVMYWYQQKSSQAPKLLFHYYDKDFNNEADTPDNFQSRRPNTSFCFLDIRSPGLGDTAMYLCATATGNTEAFFGQGTRLTVV.

This clone was picked up one time. Its ends do not fully match the called genes, so a read error is possible. The V call is TRBV5-1, the J call TRBJ1-1; 9 positions agree with TRBD1. Germline lookup yields CDR1 SGHRS and CDR2 YFSETQ. CDR3 size: 14 residues. The CDR3 sequence: CASTLVTGGTEAFF. DNA for the CDR3: TGCGCCAGCACCTTGGTGACAGGGGGCACTGAAGCTTTCTTT.

V and J are TRBV6-5 and TRBJ1-2; no firm D call. The CDR3 has 13 amino acids. With 2 bases removed from V and 4 bases from J, the gap between germline ends came to 8 bases. Germline V gene lookup returns CDR1 MNHEY and CDR2 SVGAGI. This chain's CDR3 is CASSYHTAYGYTF. The CDR3 nucleotides read TGTGCCAGCAGTTACCACACCGCCTATGGCTACACCTTC.

The chain joins TRBV25-1 to TRBJ1-1; D is unresolved. Germline V gives CDR1 MGHDK, CDR2 SYGVNS. The CDR3 has 15 residues. V was shortened by 1 base and J by 0 bases, with 9 bases between the two germline ends. The CDR3 nucleotides are TGTGCCAGCAGTGAATCGCCGGTCATGAACACTGAAGCTTTCTTT. This gives the protein CASSESPVMNTEAFF.

The genes are TRBV19 and TRBJ1-2; D is perhaps TRBD1 (6 bases). Germline CDR1 is LNHDA and CDR2 is SQIVND (reference sequence). With 6 bases removed from V and 2 bases from J, the gap between germline ends came to 13 bases. The CDR3 runs 14 residues. The CDR3 loop reads CASRLLGANYGYTF. Here the CDR3 DNA reads TGTGCCAGTAGACTTTTGGGGGCCAACTATGGCTACACCTTC.

The chain combines TRBV27 with TRBJ2-7; a weak D match, TRBD1 (6 bases). CDR3 length: 13 amino acids. Germline CDR1 MNHEY, CDR2 SMNVEV (reference sequence). V lost 2 bases, J lost 7 bases, and 12 bases lay in between. CDR3 sequence: CASSLGTGWEQYF. For the CDR3, the DNA is TGTGCCAGCAGTTTAGGAACAGGGTGGGAGCAGTACTTC.